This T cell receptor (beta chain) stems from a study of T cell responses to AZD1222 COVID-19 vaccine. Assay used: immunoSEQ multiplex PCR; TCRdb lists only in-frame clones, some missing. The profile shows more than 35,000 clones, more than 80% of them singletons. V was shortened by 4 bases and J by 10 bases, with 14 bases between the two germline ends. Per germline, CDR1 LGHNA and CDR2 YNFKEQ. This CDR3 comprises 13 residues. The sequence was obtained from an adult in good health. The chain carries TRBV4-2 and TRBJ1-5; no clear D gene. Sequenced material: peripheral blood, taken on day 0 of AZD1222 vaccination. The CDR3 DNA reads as TGTGCCAGCAGCCGCGAAGGCGGGGATCCCCAGCATTTT. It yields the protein CASSREGGDPQHF.